This T cell receptor beta chain was documented in a study of blood T cell repertoires in COVID-19. At the level of the study: Specimens from acute and convalescent COVID-19 originated in the United States, Italy and Spain. T cells, B-cell-depleted T cells, or PBMCs supplied cDNA or gDNA.

Germline V gene lookup returns CDR1 KGHSH and CDR2 LQKENI. V gave up 5 bases and J gave up 2 bases, with 3 bases separating them. The CDR3 extends over 11 amino acids. In the original analysis: Amplification with reference gene primers provided the estimates of nucleated cell counts. Using immunoSEQ multiplex PCR, the repertoire was profiled, and TCRdb retains in-frame clones only, with some absent. Clone size and the V and J calls come from that table; the DNA yielded D and trimming. The sample records 50,000 to 65,000 clones, under 95% being singletons. The chain carries TRBV18 and TRBJ1-1; the D is unclear. The sequence was collected from a man between 45 and 60 years old with acute or convalescent COVID-19. Sequencing was carried out using peripheral blood. The CDR3 region is CASSSNTEAFF. The CDR3 DNA reads TGTGCCAGCTCAAGCAACACTGAAGCTTTCTTT.